Presented here are 32 T cell receptor beta chains from one specimen sequenced in a study of T cells in Graves' hyperthyroidism and ophthalmopathy. TCR beta CDR3 sequences were amplified from RNA transcripts. When the TCR CDR3 underwent first-round RT-PCR, the HTBI primer set was used. From the multiplex PCR reads, TCRdb called clonotypes with MiXCR, one entry per CDR3 protein. The sample has about 640,000 distinct CDR3 sequences; about 45% are singletons. The sequenced sample was peripheral blood or thyroid tissue (not recorded which). These TCRs come from an adult man with Graves' disease, either hyperthyroidism or ophthalmopathy (not recorded which).

This clonotype was seen just once. The chain combines TRBV24-1 with TRBJ1-2, with 10 bases identical to TRBD1. Per the germline V gene, CDR1 is KGHDR and CDR2 is SFDVKD. The CDR3 is 14 amino acids. Trimming at V came to 7 bases and at J to 12 bases, leaving 13 bases not matched to a gene. CDR3: CATSNPGQGIGHTF. The CDR3 nucleotides read TGTGCCACCAGCAATCCGGGACAGGGGATTGGGCACACCTTC.

The chain carries TRBV19 and TRBJ1-1; D might be TRBD1 (6 bases). V gave up 7 bases and J gave up 1 base, with 13 bases separating them. This CDR3 is 14 amino acids long. Germline V lookup: CDR1 LNHDA, CDR2 SQIVND (reference sequence). The DNA of the CDR3 is TGTGCCAGTACCCAGGGACACCGGAACACTGAAGCTTTCTTT. Amino acids: CASTQGHRNTEAFF.

This clonotype was seen ten or more times. The chain joins TRBV15 to TRBJ1-5; no clear D. Germline CDR1 reads LNHNV; CDR2 reads YYDKDF (reference sequence). There are 15 residues in the CDR3. Between the trimmed V and J ends, which lost 0 bases and 1 base, there was a span of 7 bases. The DNA of the CDR3 is TGTGCCACCAGCAGAGATGGAAACAGCAATCAGCCCCAGCATTTT. Amino acid sequence: CATSRDGNSNQPQHF.

The chain uses TRBV29-1 and TRBJ1-3, with no clear D. The V gene's germline CDR1 is SQVTM and CDR2 ANQGSEA. V was cut by 1 base and J by 4 bases, with 14 bases left in between. The CDR3 has 15 amino acids. The CDR3 DNA sequence: TGCAGCGTTGAAGGCCGCCCTGGCAACGGAAACACCATATATTTT. Its protein is CSVEGRPGNGNTIYF.

The rearrangement uses TRBV25-1 and TRBJ1-2; no reliable D call. V was trimmed by 7 bases and J by 5 bases, leaving 8 bases between them. Germline V lookup: CDR1 MGHDK, CDR2 SYGVNS. The length of the CDR3 is 11 residues. This chain's CDR3 is CASIDTYGYTF. In DNA, the CDR3 is TGTGCCAGCATCGACACGTATGGCTACACCTTC.

This clonotype was counted only a few times. V usage is TRBV7-6 and J usage is TRBJ1-5; 7 bases align to TRBD1. Germline CDR1 is SGHVS and CDR2 is FNYEAQ. V was pared by 1 base and J by 7 bases, with 4 bases of the junction left unmatched. The CDR3 consists of 14 residues. CDR3 residues: CASSLEGGRQPQHF. CDR3 bases: TGTGCCAGCAGCTTAGAAGGGGGCAGGCAGCCCCAGCATTTT.

This clonotype has at least ten counts. The gene calls are TRBV20-1 and TRBJ2-7, with 11 nucleotides matching TRBD2. Unmatched junction bases numbered 7, after V lost 3 bases and J lost 6 bases. CDR3 length: 14 residues. Germline-derived CDR1 and CDR2 are DFQATT and SNEGSKA (reference sequence). CDR3 sequence (DNA): TGCAGTGCTAGGCAACTAGCGGGAGCCGGCGAGCAGTACTTC. Translated, it gives CSARQLAGAGEQYF.

The rearrangement uses TRBV6-1 and TRBJ1-4, with D unresolved. The CDR3 spans 14 residues. The V gene's germline CDR1 is MNHNS and CDR2 SASEGT. V lost 8 bases to trimming and J lost 2 bases, with 12 bases between them. As DNA, the CDR3 is TGTGCCAGCTTGGTAGAACCTACTAATGAAAAACTGTTTTTT. This codes for CASLVEPTNEKLFF.

The V gene is TRBV7-9, the J gene TRBJ2-6; no clear D. Germline V gene data show CDR1 as SEHNR and CDR2 as FQNEAQ (reference sequence). V was pared by 4 bases and J by 4 bases, with 11 bases between. The CDR3 extends over 15 amino acids. The CDR3 here is CASSSDPTGANVLTF. The CDR3 DNA reads as TGTGCCAGCAGCTCGGACCCGACGGGGGCCAACGTCCTGACTTTC.

With regard to this clonotype: One base away lies a much larger clone, so this may be a sequencing read error. The chain links TRBV2 to TRBJ1-2; the D is unclear. CDR1 SNHLY and CDR2 FYNNEI come from the germline V gene. CDR3 length: 12 amino acids. The CDR3 bases are TGTGCCAGCAGTTTCTCCGGGTATGGCTACATCTTC. The encoded protein is CASSFSGYGYIF.

About this clonotype itself: Just one base apart from a much larger clone, this may be a read error. V gene TRBV7-9 combines with J gene TRBJ2-7, with D tentatively TRBD1 (5 bases). Trimming removed 5 bases at V and 2 bases at J, with 10 bases between. Germline V gene lookup returns CDR1 SEHNR and CDR2 FQNEAQ (reference sequence). The CDR3 extends over 13 amino acids. The CDR3: CASSPPDTYEQYF. CDR3 coding DNA: TGTGCCAGCAGCCCCCCGGACACCTACGAGCAGTACTTC.

This chain joins TRBV10-2 and TRBJ1-6; unclear D gene. Germline values: CDR1 WSHSY, CDR2 SAAADI. The CDR3 has 16 residues. Trimming removed 4 bases from V and 1 base from J, with 11 bases in between. The CDR3 spells CASSVAGPSYNSPLHF. The CDR3 coding sequence is TGCGCCAGCAGTGTGGCAGGCCCTTCCTATAATTCACCCCTCCACTTT.

This clonotype was observed many times. V is TRBV12-3 or TRBV12-4 and J is TRBJ1-5, with D unresolved. The V end lost 7 bases, the J end lost 2 bases, and 9 bases lay between the germline ends. This CDR3 contains 13 residues. The CDR3 bases are TGTGCCAGCACCCTAGGAGGCAATCAGCCCCAGCATTTT. Translating it yields CASTLGGNQPQHF.

This clonotype has a count of ten or more. The chain combines TRBV7-2 with TRBJ1-6; the D is unclear. The CDR3 loop spans 15 amino acids. The V and J ends lost 4 bases and 9 bases respectively, with 16 bases between them. Per germline, CDR1 SGHTA and CDR2 FQGNSA. This CDR3 is CASSSRTSYGSPLHF. The CDR3 bases are TGTGCCAGCAGCTCCCGGACTTCGTACGGTTCACCCCTCCACTTT.

The chain has TRBV25-1 and TRBJ1-2; 8 bases map to TRBD1. The CDR3 runs 13 residues. V lost 1 base, J lost 9 bases, and 4 bases stayed unmatched. Germline V lookup: CDR1 MGHDK, CDR2 SYGVNS. In DNA, the CDR3 is TGTGCCAGCAGTGAATTACGGGACAGGAGCTACACCTTC. Its protein is CASSELRDRSYTF.

CDR3: CAISESERGYTF. The CDR3 nucleotides are TGTGCCATCAGTGAGTCGGAACGGGGCTACACCTTC. The gene calls are TRBV10-3 and TRBJ1-2; D unclear. CDR1 is ENHRY and CDR2 is SYGVKD in the germline V gene. The ends were cut back, 0 bases at V and 8 bases at J, with 7 bases in the middle. The CDR3 is 12 residues long.

This clonotype was observed a few times. The chain links TRBV2 to TRBJ2-7; TRBD2 aligns across 7 bases. The CDR3 contains 16 residues. The junction had 12 bases not matched to a gene; V was cut back by 5 bases and J by 2 bases. Germline CDR1 is SNHLY and CDR2 is FYNNEI. The CDR3 here is CASSSTLAAGAYEQYF. CDR3 sequence (DNA): TGTGCCAGCAGTTCCACCCTAGCGGCTGGGGCCTACGAGCAGTACTTC.

This clonotype was seen ten or more times. The gene calls are TRBV20-1 and TRBJ1-5; 7 nucleotides agree with TRBD1. This CDR3 comprises 13 residues. The germline V gene encodes CDR1 DFQATT and CDR2 SNEGSKA (reference sequence). V lost 6 bases, J lost 3 bases, and 5 bases stayed unmatched. CDR3 sequence reads: CSATTGTNQPQHF. DNA for the CDR3: TGCAGTGCAACGACAGGGACCAATCAGCCCCAGCATTTT.

This clonotype was recorded once. V gene TRBV7-2 combines with J gene TRBJ1-5; no firm D call. Germline V CDR1 and CDR2: SGHTA, FQGNSA. There are 13 residues in the CDR3. V gave up 8 bases and J gave up 7 bases, with 15 bases separating them. CDR3: CASFKAGTQPQHF. The CDR3, as DNA: TGTGCCAGCTTTAAGGCAGGCACGCAGCCCCAGCATTTT.

Here the CDR3 DNA reads TGCAGCGTTGAAGCCGGGGAAGCTTTCTTT. Its translation: CSVEAGEAFF. The J gene is TRBJ1-1, the V gene TRBV29-1; D unresolved. With 1 base removed from V and 8 bases from J, the gap between germline ends came to 5 bases. The CDR3 totals 10 residues. CDR1 and CDR2 (germline): SQVTM, ANQGSEA.

This clonotype was picked up a small number of times. J is TRBJ1-1 and V is TRBV7-6; 10 bases agree with TRBD1. Germline V gives CDR1 SGHVS, CDR2 FNYEAQ. J lost 4 bases, V lost 3 bases, and 8 bases had no gene match. The CDR3 runs 16 residues. CDR3 nucleotide sequence: TGTGCCAGCAGCTTCCCTCGGGACAGGGGAAGCACTGAAGCTTTCTTT. Residues: CASSFPRDRGSTEAFF.

This clonotype has a count of ten or more. The V gene is TRBV9, the J gene TRBJ1-2; 8 bases align to TRBD1. J was trimmed by 5 bases and V by 0 bases; bases with no gene match: 9. CDR1 is SGDLS, CDR2 YYNGEE, per germline. The CDR3 runs 16 residues. This CDR3 reads CASSVDTGGTRYGYTF. In nucleotides, the CDR3 is TGTGCCAGCAGCGTAGACACAGGGGGGACTCGATATGGCTACACCTTC. Together with reference TRBV9 and TRBJ1-2, the CDR3 gives the full variable domain: DSGVTQTPKHLITATGQRVTLRCSPRSGDLSVYWYQQSLDQGLQFLIQYYNGEERAKGNILERFSAQQFPDLHSELNLSSLELGDSALYFCASSVDTGGTRYGYTFGSGTRLTVV.

The chain is built from TRBV2 and TRBJ2-7; TRBD1 matches 8 bases. This CDR3 comprises 13 residues. After removal of 6 bases from V and 6 bases from J, the junction contained 7 bases not matched to a gene. CDR1 SNHLY and CDR2 FYNNEI come from the germline V gene. CDR3 sequence: CASSQAQGVEQYF. Here the CDR3 DNA reads TGTGCCAGCAGCCAGGCACAGGGGGTCGAGCAGTACTTC.

This clonotype was seen a handful of times. V and J are TRBV5-1 and TRBJ1-1, with a tentative D call TRBD1 (6 bases). CDR3 length: 15 amino acids. The germline V gene encodes CDR1 SGHRS and CDR2 YFSETQ. The V gene lost 3 bases and the J gene lost 1 base, with 13 bases spanning the gap. Here the CDR3 reads CASSSQGMGNTEAFF. CDR3 sequence (DNA): TGCGCCAGCAGCTCACAGGGAATGGGGAACACTGAAGCTTTCTTT.

This clonotype was recorded a few times. This chain uses TRBV5-4 with TRBJ2-5, with D perhaps TRBD2 (6 bases). Germline values: CDR1 SGHNT, CDR2 YYREEE (reference sequence). V lost 3 bases to trimming and J lost 2 bases, with 14 bases between them. The CDR3 is 15 residues long. As DNA, the CDR3 is TGTGCCAGCAGCTCCTCGGGGGAATGGCAAGAGACCCAGTACTTC. Protein product: CASSSSGEWQETQYF.

V is TRBV5-1 and J is TRBJ1-3; 10 bases match TRBD1. V was pared by 5 bases and J by 8 bases, with 10 bases of the junction left unmatched. The germline CDR1 and CDR2 sequences are SGHRS and YFSETQ. The CDR3 length is 15 residues. The DNA for the CDR3 is TGCGCCAGCAGGACAGGGGGCGACGATGGCTACACCATATATTTT. This sequence encodes CASRTGGDDGYTIYF.

The table lists this clonotype with many counts. This chain uses TRBV10-3 with TRBJ1-2; maybe TRBD1 (5 bases). Germline loops: CDR1 ENHRY, CDR2 SYGVKD. Trimming removed 3 bases at V and 2 bases at J, with 13 bases between. This CDR3 is built from 15 residues. The CDR3 is CAISDLDSRNYGYTF. DNA of the CDR3: TGTGCCATCAGTGATCTTGACAGCAGAAACTATGGCTACACCTTC.

This clonotype turned up a few times. Possible read error: a much larger clone is one base away. The rearrangement links TRBV2 to TRBJ1-2; no firm D call. The germline gives CDR1 SNHLY, CDR2 FYNNEI. This CDR3 region has 13 residues. V was clipped by 7 bases and J by 5 bases, with 14 bases between them. This CDR3 is CASKYIPPYGYTF. The DNA for the CDR3 is TGTGCCAGCAAATACATCCCGCCTTATGGCTACACCTTC.

This clonotype appeared a few times. Compared with germline, one end of the junction differs, possibly owing to a read error. This chain joins TRBV7-9 and TRBJ1-6; maybe TRBD1 (5 bases). Germline CDR1 SEHNR, CDR2 FQNEAQ (reference sequence). The CDR3 is 17 amino acids. CDR3 nucleotides: TGTACCAGCAGCCATGGGGCGGGGAGCTCCTATAATTCACCCCTCCACTTT. The encoded protein is CTSSHGAGSSYNSPLHF.

J is TRBJ1-1 and V is TRBV5-6; 7 positions match TRBD1. Trimming at V came to 2 bases and at J to 0 bases, leaving 7 bases not matched to a gene. The CDR3 length is 16 residues. CDR1 and CDR2 from the germline V gene are SGHDT and YYEEEE. CDR3 DNA: TGTGCCAGCAGCTTCGTGACAGGGAGCTTGAACACTGAAGCTTTCTTT. As protein: CASSFVTGSLNTEAFF.

There are many counts of this clonotype. The chain uses TRBV2 and TRBJ2-7, with a possible D match to TRBD2 (5 bases). Trimming pared 6 bases from V and 4 bases from J, leaving 10 bases between. Germline CDR1 reads SNHLY; CDR2 reads FYNNEI. This CDR3 is 12 amino acids long. Written as DNA, the CDR3 is TGTGCCAGCAGACTAGAGGATTACGAGCAGTACTTC. This translates into CASRLEDYEQYF.

The sample holds many counts of this clonotype. The rearrangement uses TRBV7-9 and TRBJ2-5; TRBD2 is a possible D gene (7 bases). The CDR3 has 15 residues. Germline-derived CDR1 and CDR2 are SEHNR and FQNEAQ (reference sequence). V was clipped by 5 bases and J by 1 base, with 14 bases between them. CDR3 protein: CASSPGASGQETQYF. In DNA, the CDR3 is TGTGCCAGCAGCCCAGGGGCTAGCGGCCAAGAGACCCAGTACTTC.